This T cell receptor beta chain was sequenced for a study of T cell responses to AZD1222 COVID-19 vaccine. Sequencing was performed with immunoSEQ multiplex PCR; in TCRdb, only in-frame clones are kept and a portion is missing. The sample has tens of thousands of clones; nearly 90% are singletons. The CDR3 totals 11 residues. Trimming removed 6 bases at V and 10 bases at J, with 12 bases between. The receptor comes from an adult who received the AZD1222 COVID-19 vaccine. The chain combines TRBV12-3 or TRBV12-4 with TRBJ1-2; D unclear. Here the sequenced sample was peripheral blood, taken 28 days after the second AZD1222 dose. The DNA of the CDR3 is TGTGCCAGCAGAGGACCGAAGATCTACACCTTC. As protein: CASRGPKIYTF.